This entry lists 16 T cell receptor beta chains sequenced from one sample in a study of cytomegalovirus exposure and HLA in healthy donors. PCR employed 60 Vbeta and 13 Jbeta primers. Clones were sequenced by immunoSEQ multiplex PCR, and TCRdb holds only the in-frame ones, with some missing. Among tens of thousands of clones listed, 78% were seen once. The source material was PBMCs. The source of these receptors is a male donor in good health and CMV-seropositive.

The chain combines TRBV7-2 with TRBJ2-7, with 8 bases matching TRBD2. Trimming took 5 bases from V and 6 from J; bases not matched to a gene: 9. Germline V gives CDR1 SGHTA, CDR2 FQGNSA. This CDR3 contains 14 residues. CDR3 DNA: TGTGCCAGCAGCCCGCCGGGACTAGTTGTCGAGCAGTACTTC. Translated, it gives CASSPPGLVVEQYF.

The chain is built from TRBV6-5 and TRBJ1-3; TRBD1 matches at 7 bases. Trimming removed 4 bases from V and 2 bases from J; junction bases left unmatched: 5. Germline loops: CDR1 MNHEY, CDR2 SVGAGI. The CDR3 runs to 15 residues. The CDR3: CASSLTGTAGNTIYF. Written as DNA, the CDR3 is TGTGCCAGCAGTTTAACCGGGACAGCTGGAAACACCATATATTTT.

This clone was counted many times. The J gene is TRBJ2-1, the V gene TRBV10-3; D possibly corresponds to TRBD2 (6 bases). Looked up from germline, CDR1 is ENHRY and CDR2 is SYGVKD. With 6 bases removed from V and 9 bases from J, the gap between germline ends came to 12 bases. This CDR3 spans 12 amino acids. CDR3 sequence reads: CAIRKTRSEQFF. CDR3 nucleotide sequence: TGTGCCATCAGGAAGACTAGAAGTGAGCAGTTCTTC.

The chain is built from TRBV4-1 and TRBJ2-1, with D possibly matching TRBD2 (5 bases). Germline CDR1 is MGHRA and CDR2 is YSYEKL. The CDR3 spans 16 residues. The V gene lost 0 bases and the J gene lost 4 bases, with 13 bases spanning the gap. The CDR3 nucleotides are TGCGCCAGCAGCCAAGACGAGGGCGGGTCGTACAATGAGCAGTTCTTC. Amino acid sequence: CASSQDEGGSYNEQFF.

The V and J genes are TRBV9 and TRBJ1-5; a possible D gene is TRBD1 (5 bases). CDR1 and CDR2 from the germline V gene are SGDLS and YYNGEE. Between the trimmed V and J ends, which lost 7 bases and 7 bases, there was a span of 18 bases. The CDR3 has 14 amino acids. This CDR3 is CASSPGRVGQPQHF. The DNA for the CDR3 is TGTGCCAGCTCCCCGGGCAGGGTGGGCCAGCCCCAGCATTTT.

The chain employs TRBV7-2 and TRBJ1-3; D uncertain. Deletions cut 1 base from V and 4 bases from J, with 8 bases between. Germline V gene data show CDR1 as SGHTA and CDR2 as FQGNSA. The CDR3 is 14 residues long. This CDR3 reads CASSLGGSGNTIYF. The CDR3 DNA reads TGTGCCAGCAGCTTAGGAGGGTCGGGAAACACCATATATTTT.

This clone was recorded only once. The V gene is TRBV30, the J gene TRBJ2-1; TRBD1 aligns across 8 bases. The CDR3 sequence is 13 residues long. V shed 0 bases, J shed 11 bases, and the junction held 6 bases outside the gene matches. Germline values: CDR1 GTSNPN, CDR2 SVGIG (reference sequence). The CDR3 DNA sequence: TGTGCCTGGAGTGTGCAGGGGGCCAGGAAGCAGTTCTTC. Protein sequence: CAWSVQGARKQFF. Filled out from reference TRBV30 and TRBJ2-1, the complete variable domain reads SQTIHQWPATLVQPVGSPLSLECTVEGTSNPNLYWYRQAAGRGLQLLFYSVGIGQISSEVPQNLSASRPQDRQFILSSKKLLLSDSGFYLCAWSVQGARKQFFGPGTRLTVL.

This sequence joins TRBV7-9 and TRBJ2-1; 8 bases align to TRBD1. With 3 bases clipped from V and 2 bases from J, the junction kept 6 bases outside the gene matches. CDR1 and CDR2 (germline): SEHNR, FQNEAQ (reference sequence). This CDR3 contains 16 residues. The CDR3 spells CASSFTTGATYNEQFF. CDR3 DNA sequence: TGTGCCAGCAGCTTCACGACAGGGGCAACCTACAATGAGCAGTTCTTC.

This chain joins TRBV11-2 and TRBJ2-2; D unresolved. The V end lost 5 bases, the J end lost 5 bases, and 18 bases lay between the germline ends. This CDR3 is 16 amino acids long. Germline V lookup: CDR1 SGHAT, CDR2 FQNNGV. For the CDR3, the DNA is TGTGCCAGCAGCCTTATTCCCATGACTGTTACCGGGGAGCTGTTTTTT. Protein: CASSLIPMTVTGELFF.

DNA for the CDR3: TGTGCCAGCAGTTTAAGGGGCCTGCGAGGCTACACCTTC. Its protein product is CASSLRGLRGYTF. The V gene is TRBV28, the J gene TRBJ1-2; D is perhaps TRBD1 (5 bases). V dropped 2 bases and J dropped 8 bases, with 12 bases sitting between them. This CDR3 spans 13 amino acids. Germline V lookup: CDR1 MDHEN, CDR2 SYDVKM.

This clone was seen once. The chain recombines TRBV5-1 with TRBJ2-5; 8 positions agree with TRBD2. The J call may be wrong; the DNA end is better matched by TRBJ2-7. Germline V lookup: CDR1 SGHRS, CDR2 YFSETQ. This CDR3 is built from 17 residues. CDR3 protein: CASRGIGAGGLSYEQYF. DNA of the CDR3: TGCGCCAGCAGGGGGATCGGGGCGGGGGGTCTCTCCTACGAGCAGTACTTC.

The CDR3 is CATSSEGAGHYEQYF. CDR3 bases: TGTGCCACCAGCAGCGAAGGAGCGGGACACTACGAGCAGTACTTC. The chain links TRBV15 to TRBJ2-5, with D perhaps matching TRBD2 (7 bases). The DNA end is a closer match to TRBJ2-7, so the J assignment may be wrong. The CDR3 has 15 amino acids. Germline V lookup: CDR1 LNHNV, CDR2 YYDKDF (reference sequence).

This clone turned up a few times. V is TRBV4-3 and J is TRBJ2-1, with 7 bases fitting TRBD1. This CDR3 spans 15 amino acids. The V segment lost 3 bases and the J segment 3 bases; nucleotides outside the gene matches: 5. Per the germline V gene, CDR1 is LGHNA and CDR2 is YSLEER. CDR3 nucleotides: TGCGCCAGCAGCCAGGGGCAGGGGGACTACAATGAGCAGTTCTTC. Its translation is CASSQGQGDYNEQFF.

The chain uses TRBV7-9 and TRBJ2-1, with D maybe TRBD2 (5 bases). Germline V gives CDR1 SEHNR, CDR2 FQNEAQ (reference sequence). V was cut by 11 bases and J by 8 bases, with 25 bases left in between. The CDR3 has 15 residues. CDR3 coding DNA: TGTGCCGGAACGAGGACTCCCTCTATCTGGGATGAGCAGTTCTTC. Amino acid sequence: CAGTRTPSIWDEQFF.

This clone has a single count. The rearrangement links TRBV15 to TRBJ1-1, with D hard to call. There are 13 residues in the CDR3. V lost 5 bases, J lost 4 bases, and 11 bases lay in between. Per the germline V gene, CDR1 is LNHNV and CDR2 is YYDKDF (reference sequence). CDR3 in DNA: TGTGCCACCAGCGGCCGCGCGGGCACTGAAGCTTTCTTT. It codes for CATSGRAGTEAFF.

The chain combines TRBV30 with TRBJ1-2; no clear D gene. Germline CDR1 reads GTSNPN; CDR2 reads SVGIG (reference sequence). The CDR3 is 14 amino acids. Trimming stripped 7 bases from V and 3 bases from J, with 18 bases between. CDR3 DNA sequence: TGTGCCTCGAGAACTGGAACAGCAGACTATGGCTACACCTTC. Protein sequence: CASRTGTADYGYTF.